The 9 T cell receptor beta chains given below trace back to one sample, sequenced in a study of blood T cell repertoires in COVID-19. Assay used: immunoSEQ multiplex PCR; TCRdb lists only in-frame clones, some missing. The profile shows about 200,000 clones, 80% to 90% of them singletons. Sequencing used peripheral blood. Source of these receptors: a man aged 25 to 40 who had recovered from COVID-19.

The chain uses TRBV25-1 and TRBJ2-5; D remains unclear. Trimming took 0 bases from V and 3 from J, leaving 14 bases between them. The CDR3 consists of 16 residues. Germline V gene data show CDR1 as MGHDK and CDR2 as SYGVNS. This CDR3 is CASSEYPLAIEETQYF. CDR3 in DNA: TGTGCCAGCAGTGAATATCCCCTGGCCATCGAAGAGACCCAGTACTTC.

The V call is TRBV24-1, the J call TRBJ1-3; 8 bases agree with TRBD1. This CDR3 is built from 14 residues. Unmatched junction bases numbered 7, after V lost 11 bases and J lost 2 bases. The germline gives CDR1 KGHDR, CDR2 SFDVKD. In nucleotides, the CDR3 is TGTGCCATCCAGGACAGGGTGACTGGAAACACCATATATTTT. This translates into CAIQDRVTGNTIYF.

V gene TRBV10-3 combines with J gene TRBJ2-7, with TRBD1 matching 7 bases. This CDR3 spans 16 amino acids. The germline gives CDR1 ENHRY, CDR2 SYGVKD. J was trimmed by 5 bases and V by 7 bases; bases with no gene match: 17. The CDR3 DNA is TGTGCCATCATGCCCTCCCGAACAGGGGTCGGGGACGAGCAGTACTTC. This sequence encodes CAIMPSRTGVGDEQYF.

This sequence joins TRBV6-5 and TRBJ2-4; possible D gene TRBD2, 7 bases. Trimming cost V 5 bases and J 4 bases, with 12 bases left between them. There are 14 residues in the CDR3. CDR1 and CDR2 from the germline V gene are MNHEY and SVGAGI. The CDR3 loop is CASSLRGAKNIQYF. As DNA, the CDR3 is TGTGCCAGCAGTCTCCGGGGGGCAAAAAACATTCAGTACTTC.

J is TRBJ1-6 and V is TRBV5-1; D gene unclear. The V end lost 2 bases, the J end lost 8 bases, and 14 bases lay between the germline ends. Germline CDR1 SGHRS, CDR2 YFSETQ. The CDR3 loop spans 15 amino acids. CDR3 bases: TGCGCCAGCAGCTTCTACTTGGGCCGTGATTCACCCCTCCACTTT. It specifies CASSFYLGRDSPLHF.

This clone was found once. The CDR3: CASENGQGGETQYF. CDR3 bases: TGTGCCAGCGAAAATGGACAGGGAGGGGAGACCCAGTACTTC. This chain links TRBV11-1 with TRBJ2-5; perhaps TRBD1 as D (8 bases). Germline lookup yields CDR1 SGHAT and CDR2 FQDESV (reference sequence). V lost 8 bases to trimming and J lost 5 bases, with 18 bases between them. This CDR3 has 14 amino acids.

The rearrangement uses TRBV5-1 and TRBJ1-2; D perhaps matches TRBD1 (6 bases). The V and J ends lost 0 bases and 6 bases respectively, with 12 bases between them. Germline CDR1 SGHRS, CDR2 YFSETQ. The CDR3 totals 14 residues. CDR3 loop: CASSLGFRGDGYTF. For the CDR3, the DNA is TGCGCCAGCAGCTTGGGATTCAGGGGAGATGGCTACACCTTC.

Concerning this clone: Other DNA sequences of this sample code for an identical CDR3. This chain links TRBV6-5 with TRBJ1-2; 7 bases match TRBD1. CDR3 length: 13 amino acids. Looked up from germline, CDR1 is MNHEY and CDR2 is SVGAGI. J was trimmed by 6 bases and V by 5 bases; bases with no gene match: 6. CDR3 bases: TGTGCCAGCAGTCGACAGGGCAGGAATGGCTACACCTTC. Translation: CASSRQGRNGYTF.

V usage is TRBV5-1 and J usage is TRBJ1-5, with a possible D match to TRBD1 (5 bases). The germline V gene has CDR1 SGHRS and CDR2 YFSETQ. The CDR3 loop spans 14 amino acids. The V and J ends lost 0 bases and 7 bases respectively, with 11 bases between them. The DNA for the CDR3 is TGCGCCAGCAGCTTGGCCGGGCGGGGGCAGCCCCAGCATTTT. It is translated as CASSLAGRGQPQHF.